This is a list of T cell receptor beta chains from one sample in a study. TCRdb processed the RT-PCR reads anew with MiXCR; each CDR3 protein has one entry. This table has 650,000 to 800,000 distinct CDR3 sequences, over 12% appearing once. Sequences were obtained from memory CD4+ T cells from blood. The receptors come from a female donor in good health, serving as a healthy control. Each CDR3 is given with its conserved first and last residue. D genes are given only for firm matches. Size values are once, few and many counts, or a class for expanded clones, and some rows have none.

j_call: TRBJ2-1
d_call: TRBD1
clone_size: -
v_call: TRBV5-1
cdr3_nt: TGCGCCAGCAGCCGAGGACAGGGGACCCTAGATGAGCAGTTCTTC
cdr3_aa: CASSRGQGTLDEQFF

j_call: TRBJ2-5
d_call: -
clone_size: few
v_call: TRBV18
cdr3_nt: TGTGCCAGCTCACCCGGGCCAGGGGTACCGGGGGAGACCCAGTACTTC
cdr3_aa: CASSPGPGVPGETQYF

j_call: TRBJ2-1
d_call: TRBD2
clone_size: -
v_call: TRBV28
cdr3_nt: TGTGCCAGCAGTTTCCAAGCGGGAGGGCGATACAATGAGCAGTTCTTC
cdr3_aa: CASSFQAGGRYNEQFF

j_call: TRBJ2-5
d_call: -
clone_size: few
v_call: TRBV5-5
cdr3_nt: TGTGCCAGCGGGGTAGTGGGGGGGCAGGAGACCCAGTACTTC
cdr3_aa: CASGVVGGQETQYF

j_call: TRBJ2-2
d_call: -
clone_size: many
v_call: TRBV7-2
cdr3_nt: TGTGCCAGCAGCGCAGGGGCTCCGGGGACCGGGGAGCTGTTTTTT
cdr3_aa: CASSAGAPGTGELFF

j_call: TRBJ1-5
d_call: TRBD1
clone_size: few
v_call: TRBV13
cdr3_nt: TGTGCCAGCAGCTCGCGACAGGGCGGTCAGCCCCAGCATTTT
cdr3_aa: CASSSRQGGQPQHF

j_call: TRBJ2-1
d_call: TRBD2
clone_size: -
v_call: TRBV7-2
cdr3_nt: TGTGCCAGCAGCCGGACTAGGCTAGCGGGTTACAATGAGCAGTTCTTC
cdr3_aa: CASSRTRLAGYNEQFF

j_call: TRBJ1-1
d_call: -
clone_size: few
v_call: TRBV19
cdr3_nt: TGTGCCAGTAGCCTCTACAGGAACATGAACACTGAAGCTTTCTTT
cdr3_aa: CASSLYRNMNTEAFF

j_call: TRBJ1-6
d_call: -
clone_size: -
v_call: TRBV7-9
cdr3_nt: TGTGCCAGCAGCTTAGCGCTGGGAAGGTCACCCCTCCACTTT
cdr3_aa: CASSLALGRSPLHF

j_call: TRBJ2-1
d_call: TRBD2
clone_size: -
v_call: TRBV20-1
cdr3_nt: TGCAGTGCTAGGATATCGGGACTAGCGGCAAATAAGCAGTTCTTC
cdr3_aa: CSARISGLAANKQFF

j_call: TRBJ1-1
d_call: -
clone_size: -
v_call: TRBV6-6
cdr3_nt: -
cdr3_aa: CASSSSDRGGTKAFF

j_call: TRBJ2-1
d_call: TRBD2
clone_size: -
v_call: TRBV5-1
cdr3_nt: TGCGCCAGCAGCCCGTCCGTTGGGGAGGGCCTGTACAATGAGCAGTTCTTC
cdr3_aa: CASSPSVGEGLYNEQFF

j_call: TRBJ2-7
d_call: TRBD1
clone_size: -
v_call: TRBV5-5
cdr3_nt: TGTGCCAGCAGCTTATCGCAGGGGGACTACGAGCAGTACTTC
cdr3_aa: CASSLSQGDYEQYF

j_call: TRBJ1-1
d_call: -
clone_size: many
v_call: TRBV3-1
cdr3_nt: TGTGCCAGCAGCCACCGCGGACGGGGAGACACTGAAGCTTTCTTT
cdr3_aa: CASSHRGRGDTEAFF

j_call: TRBJ1-1
d_call: -
clone_size: -
v_call: TRBV20-1
cdr3_nt: TGCAGTGCCCTCAAAGCGGGATCGAACACTGAAGCTTTCTTT
cdr3_aa: CSALKAGSNTEAFF

j_call: TRBJ1-1
d_call: TRBD1
clone_size: -
v_call: TRBV5-5
cdr3_nt: TGTGCCAGCAGCTCATGGACAGGGATCCCTGAAGCTTTCTTT
cdr3_aa: CASSSWTGIPEAFF

j_call: TRBJ2-7
d_call: -
clone_size: few
v_call: TRBV6-6
cdr3_nt: TGTGCCAGCAGCAGAATGCCCTACGAGCAGTACTTC
cdr3_aa: CASSRMPYEQYF

j_call: TRBJ1-1
d_call: -
clone_size: -
v_call: TRBV4-1
cdr3_nt: TGCGCCAGCAGCCAAGATGGTAGGGACTACCAAGACCGTAACACTGAAGCTTTCTTT
cdr3_aa: CASSQDGRDYQDRNTEAFF

j_call: TRBJ1-6
d_call: TRBD1
clone_size: few
v_call: TRBV12-3/TRBV12-4
cdr3_nt: TGTGCCAGCAGTCTACGACAGGGGGAGACTTCACCCCTCCACTTT
cdr3_aa: CASSLRQGETSPLHF

j_call: TRBJ2-2
d_call: TRBD1
clone_size: few
v_call: TRBV6-5
cdr3_nt: TGTGCCAGCCAGTTGGGGACAGGGGTGACCGGGGAGCTGTTTTTT
cdr3_aa: CASQLGTGVTGELFF